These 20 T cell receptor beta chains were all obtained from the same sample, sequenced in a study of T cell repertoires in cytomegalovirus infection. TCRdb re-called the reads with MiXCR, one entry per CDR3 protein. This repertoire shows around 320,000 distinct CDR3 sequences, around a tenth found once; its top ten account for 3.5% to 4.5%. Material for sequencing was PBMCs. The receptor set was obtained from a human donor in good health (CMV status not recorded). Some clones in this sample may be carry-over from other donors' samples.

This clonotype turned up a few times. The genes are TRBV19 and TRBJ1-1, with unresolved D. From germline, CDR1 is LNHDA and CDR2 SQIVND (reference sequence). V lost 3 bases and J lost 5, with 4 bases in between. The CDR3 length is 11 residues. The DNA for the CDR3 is TGTGCCAGTAGTATGGGGACTGAAGCTTTCTTT. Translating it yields CASSMGTEAFF. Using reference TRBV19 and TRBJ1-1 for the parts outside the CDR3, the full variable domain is DGGITQSPKYLFRKEGQNVTLSCEQNLNHDAMYWYRQDPGQGLRLIYYSQIVNDFQKGDIAEGYSVSREKKESFPLTVTSAQKNPTAFYLCASSMGTEAFFGQGTRLTVV.

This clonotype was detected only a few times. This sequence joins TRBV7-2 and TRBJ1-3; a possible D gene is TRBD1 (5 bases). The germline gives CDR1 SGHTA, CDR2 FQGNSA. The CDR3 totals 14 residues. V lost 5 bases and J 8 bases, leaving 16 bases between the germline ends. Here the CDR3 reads CASSPRGFRDTIYF. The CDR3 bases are TGTGCCAGCAGCCCCCGGGGCTTCCGGGACACCATATATTTT.

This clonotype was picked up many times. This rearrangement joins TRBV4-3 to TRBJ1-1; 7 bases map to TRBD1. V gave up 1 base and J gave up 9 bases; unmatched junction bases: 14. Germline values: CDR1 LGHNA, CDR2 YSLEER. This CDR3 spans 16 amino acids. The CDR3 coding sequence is TGCGCCAGCAGCCAAGCACCAGGGGGAACCAACCAGAAAGCTTTCTTT. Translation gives CASSQAPGGTNQKAFF.

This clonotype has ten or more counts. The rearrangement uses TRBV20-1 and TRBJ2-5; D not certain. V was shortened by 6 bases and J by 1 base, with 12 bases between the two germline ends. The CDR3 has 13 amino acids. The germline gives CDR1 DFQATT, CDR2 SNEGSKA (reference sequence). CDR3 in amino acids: CSAGPRPQETQYF. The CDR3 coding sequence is TGCAGTGCCGGCCCCCGACCCCAAGAGACCCAGTACTTC.

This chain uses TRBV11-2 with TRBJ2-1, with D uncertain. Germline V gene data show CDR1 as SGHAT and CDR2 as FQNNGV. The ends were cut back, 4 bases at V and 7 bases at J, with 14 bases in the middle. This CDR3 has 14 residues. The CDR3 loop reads CASSSTQISNEQFF. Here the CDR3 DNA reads TGTGCCAGCAGCTCCACGCAAATTAGTAATGAGCAGTTCTTC. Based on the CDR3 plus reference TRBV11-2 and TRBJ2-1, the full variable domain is EAGVAQSPRYKIIEKRQSVAFWCNPISGHATLYWYQQILGQGPKLLIQFQNNGVVDDSQLPKDRFSAERLKGVDSTLKIQPAKLEDSAVYLCASSSTQISNEQFFGPGTRLTVL.

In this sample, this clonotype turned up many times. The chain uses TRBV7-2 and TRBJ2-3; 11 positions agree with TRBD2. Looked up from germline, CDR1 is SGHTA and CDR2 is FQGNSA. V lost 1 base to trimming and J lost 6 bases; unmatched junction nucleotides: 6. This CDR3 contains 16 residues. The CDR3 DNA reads TGTGCCAGCAGCTTAGGAGTAGCGGGAGGGGAGGATACGCAGTATTTT. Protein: CASSLGVAGGEDTQYF.

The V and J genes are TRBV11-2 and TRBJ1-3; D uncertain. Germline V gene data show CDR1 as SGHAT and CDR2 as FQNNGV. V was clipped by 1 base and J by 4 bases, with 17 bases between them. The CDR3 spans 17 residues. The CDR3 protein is CASSLVSQARRGNTIYF. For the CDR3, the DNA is TGTGCCAGCAGCTTAGTGTCTCAGGCCCGAAGGGGAAACACCATATATTTT.

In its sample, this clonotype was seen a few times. CDR3 loop: CSASAGPLEQYF. CDR3 coding DNA: TGCAGTGCTAGCGCAGGGCCCCTCGAGCAGTACTTC. The V call is TRBV20-1, the J call TRBJ2-7; weak D call: TRBD1 (5 bases). The CDR3 is 12 residues long. V shed 3 bases and J shed 6 bases, with 12 bases lying between them. Germline-derived CDR1 and CDR2 are DFQATT and SNEGSKA (reference sequence).

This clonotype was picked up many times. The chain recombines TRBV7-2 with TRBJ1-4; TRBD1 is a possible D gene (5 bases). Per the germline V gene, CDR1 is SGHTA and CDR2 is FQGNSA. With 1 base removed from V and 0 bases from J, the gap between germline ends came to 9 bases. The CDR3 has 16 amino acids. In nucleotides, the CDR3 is TGTGCCAGCAGCTTAGGCATGACAGCAACTAATGAAAAACTGTTTTTT. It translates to CASSLGMTATNEKLFF.

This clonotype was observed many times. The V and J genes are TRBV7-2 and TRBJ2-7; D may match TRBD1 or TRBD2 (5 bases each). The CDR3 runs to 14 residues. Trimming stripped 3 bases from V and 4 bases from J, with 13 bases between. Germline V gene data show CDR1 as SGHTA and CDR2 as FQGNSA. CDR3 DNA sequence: TGTGCCAGCAGCTTTGGGACCTACCCTTACGAGCAGTACTTC. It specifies CASSFGTYPYEQYF.

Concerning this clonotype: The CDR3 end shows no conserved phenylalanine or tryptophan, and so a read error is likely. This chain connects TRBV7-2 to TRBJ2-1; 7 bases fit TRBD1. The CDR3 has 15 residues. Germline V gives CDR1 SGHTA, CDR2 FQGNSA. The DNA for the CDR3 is TGTGACAGCATCAGTGACAGGGTGAGGAGCAAGGGGCAGTTCTCC. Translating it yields CDSISDRVRSKGQFS.

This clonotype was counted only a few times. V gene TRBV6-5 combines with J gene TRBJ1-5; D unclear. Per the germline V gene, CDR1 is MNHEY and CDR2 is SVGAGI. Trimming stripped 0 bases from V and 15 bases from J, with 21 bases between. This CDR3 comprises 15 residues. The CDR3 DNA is TGTGCCAGCAGTTACTCTATAGAGACGGGCTATCGGAGGCATTTT. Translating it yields CASSYSIETGYRRHF.

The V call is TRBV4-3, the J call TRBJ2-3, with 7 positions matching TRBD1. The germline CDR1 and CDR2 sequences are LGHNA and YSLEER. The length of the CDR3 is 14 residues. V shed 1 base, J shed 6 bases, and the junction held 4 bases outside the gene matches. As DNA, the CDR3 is TGCGCCAGCAGCCAAGGGGACAGATCCGATACGCAGTATTTT. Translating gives CASSQGDRSDTQYF.

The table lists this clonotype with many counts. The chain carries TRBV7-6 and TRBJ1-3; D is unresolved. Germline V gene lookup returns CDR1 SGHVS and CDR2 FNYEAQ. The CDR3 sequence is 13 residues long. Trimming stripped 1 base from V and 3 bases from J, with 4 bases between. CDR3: CASSLGGGNTIYF. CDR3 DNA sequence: TGTGCCAGCAGCTTAGGGGGTGGAAACACCATATATTTT.

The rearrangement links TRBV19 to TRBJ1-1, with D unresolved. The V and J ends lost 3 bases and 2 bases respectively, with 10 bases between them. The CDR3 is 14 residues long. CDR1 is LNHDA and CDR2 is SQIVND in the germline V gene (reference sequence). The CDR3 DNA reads TGTGCCAGTAGTATCCTCGGCTCCAACACTGAAGCTTTCTTT. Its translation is CASSILGSNTEAFF.

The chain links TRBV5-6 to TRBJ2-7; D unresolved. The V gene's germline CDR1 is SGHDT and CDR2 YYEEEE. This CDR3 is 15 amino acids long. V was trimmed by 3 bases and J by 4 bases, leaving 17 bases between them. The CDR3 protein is CASSSGFLRAYEQYF. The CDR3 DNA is TGTGCCAGCAGCTCAGGATTCCTTCGAGCATACGAGCAGTACTTC.

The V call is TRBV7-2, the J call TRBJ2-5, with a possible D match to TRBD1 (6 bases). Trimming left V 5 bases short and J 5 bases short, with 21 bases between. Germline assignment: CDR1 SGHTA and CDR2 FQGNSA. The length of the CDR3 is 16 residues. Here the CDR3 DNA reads TGTGCCAGCAGCACCCAATACTTGGGGGCGCACGAGACCCAGTACTTC. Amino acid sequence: CASSTQYLGAHETQYF.

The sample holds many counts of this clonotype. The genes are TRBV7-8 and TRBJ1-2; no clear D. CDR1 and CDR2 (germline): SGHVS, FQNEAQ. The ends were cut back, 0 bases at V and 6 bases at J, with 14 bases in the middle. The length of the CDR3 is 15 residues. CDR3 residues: CASSLARAARDGYTF. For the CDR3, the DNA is TGTGCCAGCAGCTTAGCGCGGGCAGCCCGCGATGGCTACACCTTC.

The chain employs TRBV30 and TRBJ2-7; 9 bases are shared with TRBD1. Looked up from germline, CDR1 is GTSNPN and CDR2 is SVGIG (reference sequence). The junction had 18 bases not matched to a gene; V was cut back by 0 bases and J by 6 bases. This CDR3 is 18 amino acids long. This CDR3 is CAWSVGQGRAWVNLEQYF. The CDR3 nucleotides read TGTGCCTGGAGTGTGGGACAGGGTCGCGCATGGGTCAATCTCGAGCAGTACTTC.

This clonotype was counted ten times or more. CDR3 residues: CSVEDRDGYGGYTF. CDR3 coding DNA: TGCAGCGTTGAAGACCGGGACGGCTATGGTGGCTACACCTTC. The rearrangement joins TRBV29-1 to TRBJ1-2; D is possibly TRBD1 (5 bases). This CDR3 is built from 14 residues. Trimming took off 0 bases at V and 7 bases at J, with 15 bases between the two ends. Germline V gene lookup returns CDR1 SQVTM and CDR2 ANQGSEA.